The source of this T cell receptor beta chain is a study of blood T cell repertoires in COVID-19 (TCRdb year 2020). Notes on the research overall: Samples covering the acute and convalescent phases of COVID-19 were provided by collaborators in the United States, Italy and Spain. Samples came from the ongoing ImmuneRACE study (first 160 participants) plus 1,254 subjects from 6 global collaborators. Deeply sampled blood TCRbeta repertoires from subjects exposed to, actively infected with, or recovered from COVID-19 were included in the dataset. The prospective study material was composed of cDNA or gDNA derived from T cells, B-cell-depleted T cells, or PBMCs. Where available, HLA class I and class II types were taken from metadata supplied by the sample provider and were not determined by assay-based typing. The repertoires were released in a freely available public database meant as a resource for research on the immune response to SARS-CoV-2. The sample metadata nearly always contained a de-identified subject ID, COVID-19 status, age in years and sex.

This clone appeared a few times. No antigen is known for it. The record has no base qualities; no much larger clone is one base away. What the work shows at the level of the full study, not this receptor alone: Clinical and demographic metadata were provided uncurated, with the amount varying by source and participant.

The germline V gene gives CDR1 as SGHTA and CDR2 as FQGNSA. Reading from cysteine to phenylalanine, the CDR3 counts 16 amino acids. Left in the record is the CDR3 DNA by itself, 48 bases read in frame from the first base. After removal of 5 bases from V and 5 bases from J, the junction retains 10 bases not matched to a gene. The collaborating institutions used their own protocols to collect whole blood in K2EDTA tubes. For TCRbeta analysis, collaborators shipped samples as frozen whole blood, isolated PBMCs, or DNA extracted from either of those sample types. The immunoSEQ Assay, a bias-controlled multiplex PCR, was used to amplify TCRbeta CDR3 regions from genomic DNA. The authors' pipeline ran thus. The number of nucleated cells in each sample was estimated from the amplification of reference gene primers within the assay. To quantify the absolute abundance of each unique TCRbeta CDR3 rearrangement, sequence reads were collapsed and filtered. For each sample, productive Simpson clonality was calculated by taking the square root of Simpson's diversity index across productive rearrangements. TCRdb retrieved this table from immuneACCESS and kept in-frame rearrangements only. Not all clones are present; in checked studies, unresolved V genes account for under half, and no reason is known for the remainder. That table is the source of V, J and clone size, and D and trimming were worked out from the DNA. This sample comprises some 150,000 clones, approximately 87% of them detected only once. The top ten clones comprise approximately 9% of the sample.

This sequence was found in a woman between 45 and 60 years old with active or convalescent COVID-19. The rearranged segments are TRBV7-2 and TRBJ2-1; TRBD2 fits 9 bases in the junction. Sequencing was performed on peripheral blood. The CDR3: CASSARTSVIHNEQFF. The DNA sequence reads TGTGCCAGCAGCGCCCGGACTAGCGTGATCCACAATGAGCAGTTCTTC.